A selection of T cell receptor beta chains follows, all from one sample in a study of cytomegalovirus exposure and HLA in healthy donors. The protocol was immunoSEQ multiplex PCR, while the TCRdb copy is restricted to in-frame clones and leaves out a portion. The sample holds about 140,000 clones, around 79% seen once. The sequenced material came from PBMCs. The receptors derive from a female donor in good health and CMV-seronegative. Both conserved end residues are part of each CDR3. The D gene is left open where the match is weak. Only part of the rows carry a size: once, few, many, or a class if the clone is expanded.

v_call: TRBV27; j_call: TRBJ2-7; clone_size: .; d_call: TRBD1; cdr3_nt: TGTGCCAGCAGTTTATCCTCAGGGACAGACTACGAGCAGTACTTC; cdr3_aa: CASSLSSGTDYEQYF
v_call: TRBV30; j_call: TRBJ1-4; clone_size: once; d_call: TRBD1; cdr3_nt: TGTGCCAGTACCACAGGGGGACGGGCTGAAAAACTGTTTTTT; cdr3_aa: CASTTGGRAEKLFF
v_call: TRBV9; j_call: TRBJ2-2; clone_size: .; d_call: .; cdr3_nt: TGTGCCAGCAGCGTTGGGGCAGGGGTTAACACCGGGGAGCTGTTTTTT; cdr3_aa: CASSVGAGVNTGELFF
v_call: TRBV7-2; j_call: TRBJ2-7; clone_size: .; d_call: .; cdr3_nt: TGTGCCAGCAGTGCAGCCCGAGAGGTTGCCGAGCAGTACTTC; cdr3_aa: CASSAAREVAEQYF
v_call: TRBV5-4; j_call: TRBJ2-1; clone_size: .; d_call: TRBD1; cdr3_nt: TGTGCCAGCAGTTATGACAGGGGCCACAATGAGCAGTTCTTC; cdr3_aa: CASSYDRGHNEQFF
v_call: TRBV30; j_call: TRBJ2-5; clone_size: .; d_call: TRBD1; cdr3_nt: TGTGCCTGGAGCCCGACAGGGCGGGAGACCCAGTACTTC; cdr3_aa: CAWSPTGRETQYF
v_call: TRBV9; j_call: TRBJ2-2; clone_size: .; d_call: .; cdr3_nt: TGTGCCAGCAGCCCCCGCAGTCGCACCGGGGAGCTGTTTTTT; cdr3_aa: CASSPRSRTGELFF
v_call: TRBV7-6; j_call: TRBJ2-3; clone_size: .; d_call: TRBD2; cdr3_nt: TGTGCCAGCAGCTTAGCGCCCTCAGGACTAGCGGATAGCACAGATACGCAGTATTTT; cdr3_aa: CASSLAPSGLADSTDTQYF
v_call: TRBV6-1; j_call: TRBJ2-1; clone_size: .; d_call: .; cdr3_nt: TGTGCCAGCAGTGAGGACTACCGCTACAATGAGCAGTTCTTC; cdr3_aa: CASSEDYRYNEQFF
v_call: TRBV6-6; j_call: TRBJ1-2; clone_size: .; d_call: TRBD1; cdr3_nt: TGTGCCAGCAGTTCATCTACAGGGGGTGGCTACACCTTC; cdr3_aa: CASSSSTGGGYTF
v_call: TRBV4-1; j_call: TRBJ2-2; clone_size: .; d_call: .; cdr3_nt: TGCGCCAGCAGCCAAGGACTATTCACCGGGGAGCTGTTTTTT; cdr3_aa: CASSQGLFTGELFF
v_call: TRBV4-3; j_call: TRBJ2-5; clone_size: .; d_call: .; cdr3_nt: TGCGCCAGCAGCCAAGGTCTCGCGGAGACCCAGTACTTC; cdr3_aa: CASSQGLAETQYF
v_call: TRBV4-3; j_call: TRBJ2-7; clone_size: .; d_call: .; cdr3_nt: TGCGCCAGCAGCTACAACCGGGGGGCGCAGTACTTC; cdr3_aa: CASSYNRGAQYF
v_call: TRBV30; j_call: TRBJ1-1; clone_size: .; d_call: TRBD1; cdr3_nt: TGTGCCTGGAGTCCGACAGGGTGTGGAGCTTTCTTT; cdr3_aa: CAWSPTGCGAFF
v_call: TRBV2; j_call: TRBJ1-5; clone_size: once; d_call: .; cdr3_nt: TGTGCCAGCTGCCGCGTCAGCAATCAGCCCCAGCATTTT; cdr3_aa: CASCRVSNQPQHF
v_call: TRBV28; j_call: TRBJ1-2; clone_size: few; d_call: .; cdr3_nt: TGTGCCAGCAGAGCTCTCGCGCGTGGCTACACCTTC; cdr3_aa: CASRALARGYTF
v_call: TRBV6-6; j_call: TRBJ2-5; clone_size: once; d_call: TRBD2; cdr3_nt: TGTGCCAGCAGTTTGACGGGGGGGACCCAGTACTTC; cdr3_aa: CASSLTGGTQYF
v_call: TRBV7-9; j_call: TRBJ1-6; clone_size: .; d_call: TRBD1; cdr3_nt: TGTGCCAGCAGGGGGAAGGGACAGGCCGATTCACCCCTCCACTTT; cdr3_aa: CASRGKGQADSPLHF
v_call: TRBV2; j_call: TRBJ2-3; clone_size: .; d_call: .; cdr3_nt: TGTGCCAGCAGGAGGTCCTTCACAGATACGCAGTATTTT; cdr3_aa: CASRRSFTDTQYF
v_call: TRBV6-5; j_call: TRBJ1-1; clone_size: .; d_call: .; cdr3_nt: TGTGCCAGCAGTTACTCGGTAGTTCCGTCTGAAGCTTTCTTT; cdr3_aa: CASSYSVVPSEAFF
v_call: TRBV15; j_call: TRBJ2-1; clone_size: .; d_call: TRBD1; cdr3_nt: TGTGCCACCAGCAGATCCCCCAGGGACAGGACCCTCAATGAGCAGTTCTTC; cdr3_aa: CATSRSPRDRTLNEQFF
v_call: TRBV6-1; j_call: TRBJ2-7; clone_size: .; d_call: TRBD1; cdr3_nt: TGTGCCAGCAACTACAGGGGATACGAGCAGTACTTC; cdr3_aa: CASNYRGYEQYF
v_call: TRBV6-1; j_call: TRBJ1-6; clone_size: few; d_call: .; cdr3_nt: TGTGCCAGCAGGGTTAGGGGCTTGAATTCACCCCTCCACTTT; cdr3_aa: CASRVRGLNSPLHF
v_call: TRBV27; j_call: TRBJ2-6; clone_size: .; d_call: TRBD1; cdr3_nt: TGTGCCAGCAGTGAGGGACAGCCGTACGGGGCCAACGTCCTGACTTTC; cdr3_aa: CASSEGQPYGANVLTF
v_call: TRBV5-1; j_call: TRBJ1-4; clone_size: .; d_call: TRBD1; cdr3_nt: TGCGCCAGCAGCTTGGGCCCAGGGGGCGATGGGGAAAAACTGTTTTTT; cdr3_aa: CASSLGPGGDGEKLFF
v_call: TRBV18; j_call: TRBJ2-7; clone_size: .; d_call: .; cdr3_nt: TGTGCCAGCTCGGGACTTCCGACCTCCTACGAGCAGTACTTC; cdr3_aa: CASSGLPTSYEQYF
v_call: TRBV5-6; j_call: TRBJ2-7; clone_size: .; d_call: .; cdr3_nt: TGTGCCAGCAGCCGACAGGGACTCGAGCAGTACTTC; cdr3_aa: CASSRQGLEQYF
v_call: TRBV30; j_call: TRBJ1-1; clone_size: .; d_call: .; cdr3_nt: TGTGCCTGGAGCCGAGGCTGGGAGCACACTGAAGCTTTCTTT; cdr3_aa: CAWSRGWEHTEAFF
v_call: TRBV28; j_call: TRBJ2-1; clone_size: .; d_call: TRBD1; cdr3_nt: TGTGCCAGCATCCTACAGGGGACGTACAATGAGCAGTTCTTC; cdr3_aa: CASILQGTYNEQFF
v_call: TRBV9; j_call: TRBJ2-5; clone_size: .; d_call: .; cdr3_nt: TGTGCCAGCAGCTTCCCGGGGAGACAAGAGACCCAGTACTTC; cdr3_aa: CASSFPGRQETQYF
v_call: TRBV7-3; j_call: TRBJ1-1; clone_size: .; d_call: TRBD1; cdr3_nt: TGTGCCAGCAGCTCAAGACAGGGTAGGACGAACACTGAAGCTTTCTTT; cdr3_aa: CASSSRQGRTNTEAFF
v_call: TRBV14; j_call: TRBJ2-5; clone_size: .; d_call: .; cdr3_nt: TGTGCCAGCAGCCAAGAATACAGGGTCGAACAAGAGACCCAGTACTTC; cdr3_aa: CASSQEYRVEQETQYF